One T cell receptor (beta chain) is described in this entry. Its antigen is undetermined. TCRdb re-called the 5' RACE reads with MiXCR, one entry per CDR3 protein. Here the sample spans 250,000 to 400,000 distinct CDR3 sequences, roughly 11% being singletons. The entry originates in a study of CD8 T cells in ankylosing spondylitis. Points from the study as a whole: Peripheral blood samples showed relatively rare disease-linked clones, and these clones were CD8+. Typical of ankylosing spondylitis blood, it appeared, was a TCR beta motif of several highly homologous variants.

Between the trimmed V and J ends, which lost 1 base and 7 bases, there was a span of 20 bases. Germline V CDR1 and CDR2: MGHDK, SYGVNS. The CDR3 sequence is 18 residues long. Material: blood, either unsorted or a sorted T cell fraction (not recorded which). The clonotype comes from a female donor with ankylosing spondylitis or in good health (not recorded which). V usage is TRBV25-1 and J usage is TRBJ1-6; D gene unclear. The DNA for the CDR3 is TGTGCCAGCAGTGAATTTATCCGGCTAGGGAACCTCAATTCACCCCTCCACTTT. Amino acid sequence: CASSEFIRLGNLNSPLHF.